Shown below are 6 T cell receptor beta chains from a single sample sequenced in a study of OX40 agonist ivuxolimab in advanced cancers. Data came from immunoSEQ multiplex PCR; TCRdb stores just in-frame clones and leaves some out. Among approximately 87,000 clones listed, roughly 90% were seen once. Here the sequenced sample was CD4+ or CD8+ T cells sorted from blood, taken in a trial of the OX40 agonist ivuxolimab. The receptors were gathered from an adult with an advanced solid tumor such as melanoma, head and neck, liver or kidney cancer.

The chain couples TRBV19 to TRBJ2-2; TRBD2 matches 7 bases. Per germline, CDR1 LNHDA and CDR2 SQIVND (reference sequence). This CDR3 comprises 14 residues. Trimming removed 9 bases from V and 2 bases from J; junction bases left unmatched: 6. CDR3 region: CASRAGSNTGELFF. In nucleotides, the CDR3 is TGTGCCAGCCGAGCGGGATCCAACACCGGGGAGCTGTTTTTT.

The J gene is TRBJ2-1, the V gene TRBV6-5; D uncertain. CDR1 is MNHEY, CDR2 SVGAGI, per germline. The CDR3 contains 11 residues. V was cut by 5 bases and J by 8 bases, with 7 bases left in between. The CDR3 spells CASSQRDEQFF. Here the CDR3 DNA reads TGTGCCAGCAGTCAACGGGATGAGCAGTTCTTC.

The V call is TRBV6-1, the J call TRBJ2-5; D remains unclear. The closer fit of TRBJ2-7 to the DNA end suggests the J call may be wrong. Germline lookup yields CDR1 MNHNS and CDR2 SASEGT. The CDR3 covers 16 residues. CDR3 sequence (DNA): TGTGCCAGCAGTGACCTCCTTGGGGTTTCCCCCTACGAGCAGTACTTC. This sequence encodes CASSDLLGVSPYEQYF.

In this sample, this clone turned up a few times. The gene calls are TRBV5-6 and TRBJ1-2; D is ambiguous. Germline V gene lookup returns CDR1 SGHDT and CDR2 YYEEEE. V lost 0 bases and J lost 3, with 6 bases in between. This CDR3 contains 13 residues. CDR3 amino acids: CASSLELDYGYTF. CDR3 coding DNA: TGTGCCAGCAGCTTGGAATTGGACTATGGCTACACCTTC.

Comments on this clone: Other DNA sequences in the same sample also yield this CDR3. The V and J genes are TRBV7-2 and TRBJ2-7; weak D call: TRBD2 (5 bases). This CDR3 comprises 14 residues. In germline, CDR1 is SGHTA, CDR2 FQGNSA. The germline V and J ends were trimmed by 1 base and 2 bases, with 9 bases remaining between them. The CDR3 DNA reads as TGTGCCAGCAGCTTAGGGGCGGGTGCCTACGAGCAGTACTTC. It encodes CASSLGAGAYEQYF.

The chain has TRBV6-5 and TRBJ2-2; 10 nucleotides match TRBD2. The CDR3 totals 16 residues. Germline CDR1 MNHEY, CDR2 SVGAGI. The ends lost 4 bases at V and 4 bases at J; junction bases unmatched: 6. The CDR3 DNA reads TGTGCCAGCAGTTCATTAGCGGGAGGAGGCACCGGGGAGCTGTTTTTT. Translated: CASSSLAGGGTGELFF.